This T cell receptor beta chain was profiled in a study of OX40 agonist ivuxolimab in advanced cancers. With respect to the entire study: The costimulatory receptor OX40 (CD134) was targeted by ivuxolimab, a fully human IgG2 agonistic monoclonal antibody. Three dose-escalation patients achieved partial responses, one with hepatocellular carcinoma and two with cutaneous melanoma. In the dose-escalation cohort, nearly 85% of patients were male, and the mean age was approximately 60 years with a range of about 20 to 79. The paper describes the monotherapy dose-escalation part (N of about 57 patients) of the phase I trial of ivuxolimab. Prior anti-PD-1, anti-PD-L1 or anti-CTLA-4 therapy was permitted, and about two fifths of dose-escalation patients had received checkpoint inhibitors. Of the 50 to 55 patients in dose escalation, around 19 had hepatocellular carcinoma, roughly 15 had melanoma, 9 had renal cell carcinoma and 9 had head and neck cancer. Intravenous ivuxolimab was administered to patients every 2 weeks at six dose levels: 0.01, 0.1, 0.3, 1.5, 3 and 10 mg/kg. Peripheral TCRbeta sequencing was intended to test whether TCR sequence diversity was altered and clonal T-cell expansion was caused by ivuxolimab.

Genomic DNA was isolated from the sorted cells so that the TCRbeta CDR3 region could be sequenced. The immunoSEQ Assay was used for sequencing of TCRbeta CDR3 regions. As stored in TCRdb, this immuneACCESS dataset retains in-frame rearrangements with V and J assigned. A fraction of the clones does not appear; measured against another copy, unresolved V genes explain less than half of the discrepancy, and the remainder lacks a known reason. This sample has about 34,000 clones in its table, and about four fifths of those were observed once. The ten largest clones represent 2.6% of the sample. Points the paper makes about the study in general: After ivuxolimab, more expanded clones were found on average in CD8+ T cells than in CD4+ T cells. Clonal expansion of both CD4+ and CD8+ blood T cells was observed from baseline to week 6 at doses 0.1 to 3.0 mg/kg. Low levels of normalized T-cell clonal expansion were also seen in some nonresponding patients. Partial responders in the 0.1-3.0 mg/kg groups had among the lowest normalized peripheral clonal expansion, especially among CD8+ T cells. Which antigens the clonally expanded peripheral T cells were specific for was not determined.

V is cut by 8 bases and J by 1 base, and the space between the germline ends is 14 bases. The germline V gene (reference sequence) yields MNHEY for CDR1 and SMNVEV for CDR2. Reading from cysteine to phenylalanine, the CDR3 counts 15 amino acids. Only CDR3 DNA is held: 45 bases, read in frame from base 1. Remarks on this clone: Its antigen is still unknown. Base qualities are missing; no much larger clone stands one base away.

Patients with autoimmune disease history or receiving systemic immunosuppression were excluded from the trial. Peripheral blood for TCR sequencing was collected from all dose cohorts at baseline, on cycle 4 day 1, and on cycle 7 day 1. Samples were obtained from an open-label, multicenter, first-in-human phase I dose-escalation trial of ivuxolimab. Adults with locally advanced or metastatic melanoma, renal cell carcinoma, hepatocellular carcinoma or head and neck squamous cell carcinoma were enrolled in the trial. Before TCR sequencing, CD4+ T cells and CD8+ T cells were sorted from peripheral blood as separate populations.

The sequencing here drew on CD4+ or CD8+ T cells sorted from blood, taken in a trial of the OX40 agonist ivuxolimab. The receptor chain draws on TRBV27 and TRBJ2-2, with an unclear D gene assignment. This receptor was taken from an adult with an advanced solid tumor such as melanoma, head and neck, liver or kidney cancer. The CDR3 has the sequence CASARLNRNTGELFF. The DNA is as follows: TGTGCCAGCGCCCGACTCAACCGGAACACCGGGGAGCTGTTTTTT.